These T cell receptor beta chains were read from a single sample in a study of post-analysis software for immune sequencing data. TCRdb re-called the PCR reads with MiXCR, one entry per CDR3 protein. The sample records 820,000 or so distinct CDR3 sequences, roughly 50% being singletons. The sequencing sample was made of blood. Receptors originate from a girl aged 10 to 17 with multiple sclerosis. Both conserved end residues are part of each CDR3. D genes are given only for firm matches. Some rows have no size entry. The others give once, few or many, or a class for an expanded clone.

TRBV2	TRBJ2-4	-	-	TGTGCCAGCGACCCTGGGACTGCAGTTCAGTACTTC	CASDPGTAVQYF
TRBV5-1	TRBJ1-5	-	TRBD1	TGCACCAGCAGTTGGCGGGCAGGGGGGACGAATCAGCCCCAGCATTTT	CTSSWRAGGTNQPQHF
TRBV7-9	TRBJ2-1	once	TRBD1	TGTGCCAGCAGCCACGGGGACAGGGGGCCCTACAATCAGCAGTTCTTC	CASSHGDRGPYNQQFF
TRBV7-8	TRBJ2-7	-	TRBD1	TGTGCCAGCAGCTCAACCCAGGGGGTTAGGTACGAGCGGTACTTC	CASSSTQGVRYERYF
TRBV27	TRBJ1-2	-	-	TGTGCCAGCAGTTTATCGGGAGACAGACTCTATGGCTACACCTTC	CASSLSGDRLYGYTF
TRBV6-6	TRBJ1-6	-	-	TGTGCCAGCGGAAATCGGGACATCCATAATTCACCCCTCCACTTT	CASGNRDIHNSPLHF
TRBV12-3/TRBV12-4	TRBJ2-7	-	TRBD1	TGTGCCAGCAGTTTACCGTGGACAGGGAGGTACGAGCAGTACTTC	CASSLPWTGRYEQYF
TRBV10-3	TRBJ2-1	few	-	TGTGCCATCAGTGAGTCGCAGGGTTGGGACAATGAGCAGTTCTTC	CAISESQGWDNEQFF
TRBV4-2	TRBJ2-1	-	TRBD2	TGTGCCAGCAGCCACCCCGGGACTAGATTAGAGCAGTTCTTC	CASSHPGTRLEQFF
TRBV20-1	TRBJ1-2	-	-	TGCAGTGCTAGAGGGGACAACACCAGGGATGGCTACACCTTC	CSARGDNTRDGYTF
TRBV20-1	TRBJ2-5	-	TRBD1	TGCAGTGCTAGAGCCGGGACAGGGGGCCGGGGGACCCAGTACTTC	CSARAGTGGRGTQYF
TRBV29-1	TRBJ2-1	-	-	TGCAGCGTTCTGTCAGACGGCTACAATGAGCAGTTCTTC	CSVLSDGYNEQFF
TRBV13	TRBJ1-1	few	TRBD1	TGTGCCAGTAGTCATACCGGGACAGGAGGGATGAACACTGAAGCTTTCTTT	CASSHTGTGGMNTEAFF
TRBV6-1	TRBJ2-7	few	-	TGTGCCAGCAGCGACAGGCACAGAGATGCCTACGAGCAGTACTTC	CASSDRHRDAYEQYF
TRBV10-3	TRBJ2-5	-	-	TGTGCCATCAGATCGGGCAGGACCTCCGGGGAGCAGTACTTC	CAIRSGRTSGEQYF
TRBV20-1	TRBJ1-1	-	TRBD1	TGCAGTGCTCCCCGGCCAGGGGGCACTGAAGCTTTCTTT	CSAPRPGGTEAFF
TRBV20-1	TRBJ2-7	-	-	TGCAGTGCTAGACCAGCGAGGAGCTCCTACGAGCAGTACTTC	CSARPARSSYEQYF